These 14 T cell receptor beta chains originate from one sample sequenced in a study of cytomegalovirus exposure and HLA in healthy donors (dated by TCRdb to the late 2010s). The library was built by means of the immunoSEQ multiplex PCR assay. The multiplex PCR relied on a mix of 60 forward primers for TCR Vbeta segments and 13 reverse primers for TCR Jbeta segments. The clones in this table, taken by TCRdb from immuneACCESS, are in-frame only. Not every clone is retained; where verified, under half of the shortfall comes from an unresolved V gene, and the cause of the rest is unknown. In all, the sample holds 150,000 to 250,000 clones, and approximately 78% of those were seen once. 6.5% of the sample goes to the ten largest clones. What was sequenced was PBMCs. The receptors stem from a woman aged 50 to 60 in good health and CMV-seropositive.

The gene calls are TRBV29-1 and TRBJ1-5, with 7 bases identical to TRBD1. There are 14 residues in the CDR3. CDR1 and CDR2 from the germline V gene are SQVTM and ANQGSEA. Trimming at V came to 4 bases and at J to 1 base, leaving 4 bases not matched to a gene. CDR3 in amino acids: CSVGPGGSNQPQHF. CDR3 in DNA: TGCAGCGTTGGTCCAGGGGGGAGCAATCAGCCCCAGCATTTT.

This clone has only a few counts. The chain links TRBV15 to TRBJ2-7; 7 nucleotides match TRBD1. The CDR3 runs 16 residues. The germline V gene encodes CDR1 LNHNV and CDR2 YYDKDF (reference sequence). With V trimmed by 3 bases and J by 6 bases, 14 bases remained unmatched. The CDR3 sequence: CATSRSTGPLGGEQYF. The DNA of the CDR3 is TGTGCCACCAGCAGGTCGACAGGGCCTCTTGGAGGCGAGCAGTACTTC.

This clone was observed a handful of times. The V call is TRBV28, the J call TRBJ2-7; 7 bases map to TRBD1. With 5 bases clipped from V and 1 base from J, the junction kept 8 bases outside the gene matches. Germline lookup yields CDR1 MDHEN and CDR2 SYDVKM. The CDR3 sequence is 15 residues long. CDR3 coding DNA: TGTGCCAGCAGTCACAGGGGTCTGGGGTCCTACGAGCAGTACTTC. Translated: CASSHRGLGSYEQYF.

The CDR3 sequence: CASSEGQLQSYEQYF. The DNA of the CDR3 is TGCGCCAGCAGTGAGGGACAGCTCCAATCCTACGAGCAGTACTTC. The chain carries TRBV5-1 and TRBJ2-7; TRBD1 aligns across 7 bases. Germline CDR1 reads SGHRS; CDR2 reads YFSETQ. V dropped 5 bases and J dropped 1; count of bases not matched to a gene: 9. The CDR3 loop spans 15 amino acids.

The rearrangement uses TRBV28 and TRBJ2-7, with a tentative D call TRBD1 (6 bases). There are 13 residues in the CDR3. Germline values: CDR1 MDHEN, CDR2 SYDVKM. Trimming took 5 bases from V and 3 from J, leaving 11 bases between them. The CDR3 spells CASSQTGFYEQYF. The CDR3 DNA sequence: TGTGCCAGCAGTCAGACAGGATTCTACGAGCAGTACTTC.

This chain joins TRBV28 and TRBJ1-5, with D uncertain. CDR3 size: 19 residues. Trimming cost V 4 bases and J 3 bases, with 25 bases left between them. Germline CDR1 reads MDHEN; CDR2 reads SYDVKM. CDR3 region: CASSSNLYPQSGANQPQHF. DNA of the CDR3: TGTGCCAGCAGTTCCAACCTATACCCACAGTCAGGTGCCAATCAGCCCCAGCATTTT.

The J gene is TRBJ2-2, the V gene TRBV28, with 9 bases that match TRBD2. This CDR3 is built from 16 residues. Germline V gives CDR1 MDHEN, CDR2 SYDVKM. J was trimmed by 4 bases and V by 8 bases; bases with no gene match: 11. The CDR3 nucleotides read TGTGCCAGCCGGGCGGGGGGGCAGTCAATCACCGGGGAGCTGTTTTTT. Translating gives CASRAGGQSITGELFF.

The chain couples TRBV21-1 to TRBJ1-2. TRBV21-1 is reported as a pseudogene. This CDR3 has 14 residues. Written as DNA, the CDR3 is TGTGCCAGCAGCAAATTCAGGAGGTACTATGGCTACACCTTC. This gives the protein CASSKFRRYYGYTF.

The chain joins TRBV5-1 to TRBJ1-2; TRBD1 matches at 10 bases. Germline trimming cut 4 bases from V and 2 bases from J; bases unmatched to any gene: 5. There are 15 residues in the CDR3. CDR1 is SGHRS, CDR2 YFSETQ, per germline. Here the CDR3 reads CASSTRQGANYGYTF. The CDR3 DNA reads as TGCGCCAGCAGCACCAGACAGGGGGCGAACTATGGCTACACCTTC.

The chain carries TRBV5-1 and TRBJ2-5; TRBD1 is a possible D gene (5 bases). The CDR3 sequence is 14 residues long. Trimming took off 0 bases at V and 3 bases at J, with 9 bases between the two ends. The germline V gene has CDR1 SGHRS and CDR2 YFSETQ. In nucleotides, the CDR3 is TGCGCCAGCAGCTTGGGGGTCAGGGAAGAGACCCAGTACTTC. Translating it yields CASSLGVREETQYF.

The chain uses TRBV4-1 and TRBJ2-3; 7 bases are shared with TRBD1. The CDR3 extends over 15 amino acids. The junction had 7 bases not matched to a gene; V was cut back by 5 bases and J by 2 bases. The germline V gene encodes CDR1 MGHRA and CDR2 YSYEKL. In DNA, the CDR3 is TGCGCCAGCAGCTCCGAACAGGGGCCCACAGATACGCAGTATTTT. Residues: CASSSEQGPTDTQYF.

Points on this clone: Its ends do not fully match the called genes, so a read error is possible. The chain employs TRBV7-9 and TRBJ2-1; TRBD1 might be the D (5 bases). The CDR3 loop spans 14 amino acids. From germline, CDR1 is SEHNR and CDR2 FQNEAQ (reference sequence). CDR3 DNA sequence: TGTTCCAGCAGTGCCCCAGGACACTACAATGAGCAGTTCTTC. It encodes CSSSAPGHYNEQFF. Variable domain in full (rest from reference TRBV7-9 and TRBJ2-1): DTGVSQNPRHKITKRGQNVTFRCDPISEHNRLYWYRQTLGQGPEFLTYFQNEAQLEKSRLLSDRFSAERPKGSFSTLEIQRTEQGDSAMYLCSSSAPGHYNEQFFGPGTRLTVL.

The chain recombines TRBV5-4 with TRBJ2-2; 8 bases map to TRBD1. The V gene end was trimmed by 0 bases and the J gene end by 7 bases; junction bases not matched to a gene: 8. The CDR3 has 16 residues. Germline V lookup: CDR1 SGHNT, CDR2 YYREEE (reference sequence). The CDR3 region has the DNA TGTGCCAGCAGCTTGGGGATAGGACAGGGAAACGGGGAGCTGTTTTTT. Translating gives CASSLGIGQGNGELFF. Combining the CDR3 with reference TRBV5-4 and TRBJ2-2 gives the whole variable domain ETGVTQSPTHLIKTRGQQVTLRCSSQSGHNTVSWYQQALGQGPQFIFQYYREEENGRGNFPPRFSGLQFPNYSSELNVNALELDDSALYLCASSLGIGQGNGELFFGEGSRLTVL.

The chain joins TRBV29-1 to TRBJ2-2; D remains ambiguous. The CDR3 runs to 12 residues. In germline, CDR1 is SQVTM, CDR2 ANQGSEA. Trimming left V 4 bases short and J 1 base short, with 4 bases between. CDR3: CSVGRNTGELFF. In DNA, the CDR3 is TGCAGCGTTGGCAGGAACACCGGGGAGCTGTTTTTT.